This TCR beta chain was found in a study of T-cell reconstitution after alpha-beta-depleted transplantation in children. The TCRbeta library incorporated unique molecular identifiers. TCRdb re-called the PCR reads through MiXCR, storing one row per CDR3 protein. The sample includes about 580,000 distinct CDR3 sequences, 20% to 25% seen only once; the top ten take less than 15%. V lost 3 bases and J 9 bases, leaving 15 bases between the germline ends. Germline loops: CDR1 SNHLY, CDR2 FYNNEI. The CDR3 totals 14 residues. This chain joins TRBV2 and TRBJ1-5, with D possibly TRBD1 on 5 matching bases. The material sequenced was PBMCs, mostly from graft donor cells, taken 360 days after TCRalphabeta/CD19-depleted stem cell transplant. The origin of this receptor is a boy in the first two years of life who had a stem cell transplant for acute myeloid leukemia, so the T cells may come from the graft donor. The CDR3 loop reads CASSDGGRSAPQHF. Here the CDR3 DNA reads TGTGCCAGCAGTGACGGGGGGAGGTCGGCGCCCCAGCATTTT. The full variable domain, in which reference TRBV2 and TRBJ1-5 provide the parts outside the CDR3, is EPEVTQTPSHQVTQMGQEVILRCVPISNHLYFYWYRQILGQKVEFLVSFYNNEISEKSEIFDDQFSVERPDGSNFTLKIRSTKLEDSAMYFCASSDGGRSAPQHFGDGTRLSIL.